This entry lists 10 T cell receptor beta chains sequenced from one sample in a study of technical replicates of blood from a handful of donors (dated by TCRdb to the late 2010s). The library was obtained by the immunoSEQ multiplex PCR assay. Not all clones reach the TCRdb copy of this immuneACCESS table, which keeps in-frame sequences only. Checked studies attribute under half of the gap to unresolved V genes and leave the rest unexplained. This sample holds roughly 80,000 clones; around 91% were observed only once. Approximately 0.42% of the sample comes from the top ten. The specimen sequenced was T cells isolated from PBMCs. All receptors come from a human donor in good health.

This sequence joins TRBV5-6 and TRBJ2-5; tentatively, D is TRBD1 (5 bases). Germline V gene sequence: CDR1 SGHDT, CDR2 YYEEEE. V shed 1 base and J shed 5 bases, with 15 bases lying between them. The CDR3 totals 15 residues. In nucleotides, the CDR3 is TGTGCCAGCAGCTTGATGCTGGGGCCGACGGAGACCCAGTACTTC. Translating gives CASSLMLGPTETQYF.

The J gene is TRBJ2-2, the V gene TRBV5-1; D might be TRBD2 (6 bases). Trimming pared 0 bases from V and 5 bases from J, leaving 11 bases between. The germline V gene has CDR1 SGHRS and CDR2 YFSETQ. This CDR3 comprises 15 residues. DNA for the CDR3: TGCGCCAGCAGCTTGGCCGGGGGAATGACCGGGGAGCTGTTTTTT. Translating gives CASSLAGGMTGELFF.

V is TRBV4-3 and J is TRBJ2-1, with TRBD1 matching 8 bases. CDR1 is LGHNA, CDR2 YSLEER, per germline. The CDR3 sequence is 15 residues long. Trimming took 1 base from V and 3 from J; bases not matched to a gene: 2. CDR3 DNA: TGCGCCAGCAGCCAAGCGGACAGGGACTACAATGAGCAGTTCTTC. Amino acid sequence: CASSQADRDYNEQFF.

The chain combines TRBV25-1 with TRBJ1-5, with 8 bases identical to TRBD1. V lost 4 bases to trimming and J lost 7 bases; unmatched junction nucleotides: 3. This CDR3 contains 13 residues. Looked up from germline, CDR1 is MGHDK and CDR2 is SYGVNS. This CDR3 is CASSGTGNQPQHF. CDR3 sequence (DNA): TGTGCCAGCAGTGGGACAGGGAACCAGCCCCAGCATTTT. The full variable domain, with the rest looked up from reference TRBV25-1 and TRBJ1-5, is EADIYQTPRYLVIGTGKKITLECSQTMGHDKMYWYQQDPGMELHLIHYSYGVNSTEKGDLSSESTVSRIRTEHFPLTLESARPSHTSQYLCASSGTGNQPQHFGDGTRLSIL.

The genes are TRBV9 and TRBJ2-1; perhaps TRBD2 as D (5 bases). CDR3 size: 15 residues. V lost 0 bases to trimming and J lost 5 bases, with 12 bases between them. Per germline, CDR1 SGDLS and CDR2 YYNGEE. CDR3 bases: TGTGCCAGCAGCGTAGGTGGGAGTGCCCACAATGAGCAGTTCTTC. It yields the protein CASSVGGSAHNEQFF.

The CDR3 protein is CASSLARDNSGANVLTF. The CDR3 bases are TGTGCCAGCAGCTTAGCCCGGGATAACTCTGGGGCCAACGTCCTGACTTTC. The chain carries TRBV7-9 and TRBJ2-6, with D tentatively TRBD2 (5 bases). CDR1 and CDR2 from the germline V gene are SEHNR and FQNEAQ (reference sequence). Trimming shortened V by 0 bases and J by 0 bases, and 9 bases separated the two germline ends. The CDR3 covers 17 residues.

This chain uses TRBV9 with TRBJ2-2; a possible D gene is TRBD2 (6 bases). Trimming pared 3 bases from V and 6 bases from J, leaving 9 bases between. Germline V lookup: CDR1 SGDLS, CDR2 YYNGEE. This CDR3 spans 13 amino acids. This chain's CDR3 is CASSDRLAGELFF. CDR3 nucleotide sequence: TGTGCCAGCAGCGACAGACTAGCCGGGGAGCTGTTTTTT.

The genes are TRBV11-2 and TRBJ2-6; TRBD1 matches at 7 bases. V gave up 5 bases and J gave up 2 bases; unmatched junction bases: 3. The CDR3 contains 15 residues. Germline CDR1 is SGHAT and CDR2 is FQNNGV. The CDR3 DNA is TGTGCCAGCAGCCCAACAGGGGCTGGGGCCAACGTCCTGACTTTC. Translated: CASSPTGAGANVLTF.

The chain employs TRBV2 and TRBJ1-2, with D maybe TRBD1 (6 bases). The CDR3 covers 15 residues. With 0 bases removed from V and 4 bases from J, the gap between germline ends came to 12 bases. Germline-derived CDR1 and CDR2 are SNHLY and FYNNEI. The CDR3 sequence: CASSEAPRTAYGYTF. DNA for the CDR3: TGTGCCAGCAGTGAAGCGCCTCGGACAGCCTATGGCTACACCTTC. The variable domain in full, with the rest retrieved from reference TRBV2 and TRBJ1-2, is EPEVTQTPSHQVTQMGQEVILRCVPISNHLYFYWYRQILGQKVEFLVSFYNNEISEKSEIFDDQFSVERPDGSNFTLKIRSTKLEDSAMYFCASSEAPRTAYGYTFGSGTRLTVV.

The chain carries TRBV6-5 and TRBJ2-7; the D gene is possibly TRBD1 (5 bases). V lost 10 bases and J 7 bases, leaving 26 bases between the germline ends. The CDR3 runs 15 residues. CDR1 MNHEY and CDR2 SVGAGI come from the germline V gene. The CDR3: CATRGIGREVGEQYF. The CDR3 DNA reads as TGTGCCACCAGAGGAATAGGCAGGGAAGTTGGGGAGCAGTACTTC.